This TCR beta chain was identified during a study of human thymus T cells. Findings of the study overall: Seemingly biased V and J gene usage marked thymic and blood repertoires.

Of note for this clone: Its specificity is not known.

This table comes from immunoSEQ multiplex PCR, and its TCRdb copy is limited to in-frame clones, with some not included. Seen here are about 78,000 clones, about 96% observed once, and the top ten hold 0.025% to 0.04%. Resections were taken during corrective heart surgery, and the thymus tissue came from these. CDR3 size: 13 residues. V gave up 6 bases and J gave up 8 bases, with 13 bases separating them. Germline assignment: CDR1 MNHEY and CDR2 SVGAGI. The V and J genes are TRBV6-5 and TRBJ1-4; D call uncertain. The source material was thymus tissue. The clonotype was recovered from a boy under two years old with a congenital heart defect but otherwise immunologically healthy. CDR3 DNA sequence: TGTGCCAGCAGGTCGCCATTTCCCGAAAAACTGTTTTTT. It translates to CASRSPFPEKLFF.